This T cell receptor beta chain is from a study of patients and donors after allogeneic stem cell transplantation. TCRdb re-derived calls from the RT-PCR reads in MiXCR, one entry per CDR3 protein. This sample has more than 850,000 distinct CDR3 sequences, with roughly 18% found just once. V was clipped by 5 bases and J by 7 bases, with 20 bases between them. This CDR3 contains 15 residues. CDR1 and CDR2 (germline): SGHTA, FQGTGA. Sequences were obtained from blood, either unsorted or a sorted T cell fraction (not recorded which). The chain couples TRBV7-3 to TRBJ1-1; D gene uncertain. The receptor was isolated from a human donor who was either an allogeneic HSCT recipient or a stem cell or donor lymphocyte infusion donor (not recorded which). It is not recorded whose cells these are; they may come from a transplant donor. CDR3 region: CASSTKELGKSEAFF. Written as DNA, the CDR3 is TGTGCCAGCAGCACTAAGGAACTGGGGAAGAGTGAAGCTTTCTTT.